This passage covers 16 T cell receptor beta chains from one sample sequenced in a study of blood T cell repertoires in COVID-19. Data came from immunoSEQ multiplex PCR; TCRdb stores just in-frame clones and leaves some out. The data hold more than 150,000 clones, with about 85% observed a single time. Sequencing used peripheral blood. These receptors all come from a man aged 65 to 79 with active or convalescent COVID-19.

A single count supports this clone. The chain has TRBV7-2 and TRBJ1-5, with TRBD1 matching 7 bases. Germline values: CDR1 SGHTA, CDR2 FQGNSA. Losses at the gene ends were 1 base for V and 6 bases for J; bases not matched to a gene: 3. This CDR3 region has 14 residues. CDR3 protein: CASSLGSGGQPQHF. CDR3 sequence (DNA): TGTGCCAGCAGCTTAGGATCAGGGGGTCAGCCCCAGCATTTT.

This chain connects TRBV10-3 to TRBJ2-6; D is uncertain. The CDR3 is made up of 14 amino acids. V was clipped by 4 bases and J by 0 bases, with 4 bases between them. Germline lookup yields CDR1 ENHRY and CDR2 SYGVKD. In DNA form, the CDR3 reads TGTGCCATCAGTGTCGGCTCTGGGGCCAACGTCCTGACTTTC. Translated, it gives CAISVGSGANVLTF.

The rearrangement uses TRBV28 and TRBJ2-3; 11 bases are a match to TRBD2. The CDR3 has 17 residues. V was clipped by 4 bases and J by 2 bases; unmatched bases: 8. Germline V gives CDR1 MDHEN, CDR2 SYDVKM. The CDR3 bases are TGTGCCAGCAGTTCTCCTCGACTAGCGGGGACCACAGATACGCAGTATTTT. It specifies CASSSPRLAGTTDTQYF.

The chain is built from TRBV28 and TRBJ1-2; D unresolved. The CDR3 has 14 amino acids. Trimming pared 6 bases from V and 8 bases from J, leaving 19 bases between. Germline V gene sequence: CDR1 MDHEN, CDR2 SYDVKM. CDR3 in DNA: TGTGCCAGCAGCCCCCCCGAGGTAGGACTGGGCTACACCTTC. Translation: CASSPPEVGLGYTF.

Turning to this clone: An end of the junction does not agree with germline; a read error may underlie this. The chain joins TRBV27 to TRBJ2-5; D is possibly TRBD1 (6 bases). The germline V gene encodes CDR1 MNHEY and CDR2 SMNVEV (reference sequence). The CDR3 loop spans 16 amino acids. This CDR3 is CASSTEFRDTQKTQYF. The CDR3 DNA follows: TGTGCCAGCAGTACCGAGTTTCGGGACACCCAAAAGACCCAGTACTTC.

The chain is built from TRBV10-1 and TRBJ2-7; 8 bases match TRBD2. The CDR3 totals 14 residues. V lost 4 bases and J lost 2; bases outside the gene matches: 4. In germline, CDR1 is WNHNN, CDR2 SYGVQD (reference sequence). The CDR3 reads CASSGTSHPYEQYF. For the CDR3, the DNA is TGCGCCAGCAGTGGGACTAGCCACCCCTACGAGCAGTACTTC.

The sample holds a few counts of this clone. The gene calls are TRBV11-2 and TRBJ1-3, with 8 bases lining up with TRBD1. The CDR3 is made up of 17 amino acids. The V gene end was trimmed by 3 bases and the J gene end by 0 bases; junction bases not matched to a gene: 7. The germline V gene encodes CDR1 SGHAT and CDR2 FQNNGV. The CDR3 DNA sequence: TGTGCCAGCAGCTTTTCTTGGGGACAGGTCTCTGGAAACACCATATATTTT. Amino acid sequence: CASSFSWGQVSGNTIYF.

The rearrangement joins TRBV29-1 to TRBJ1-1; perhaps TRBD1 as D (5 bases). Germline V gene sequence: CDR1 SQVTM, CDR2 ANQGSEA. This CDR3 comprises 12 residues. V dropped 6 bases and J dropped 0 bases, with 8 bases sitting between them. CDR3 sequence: CSVRRVNTEAFF. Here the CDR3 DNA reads TGCAGCGTACGCAGGGTGAACACTGAAGCTTTCTTT.

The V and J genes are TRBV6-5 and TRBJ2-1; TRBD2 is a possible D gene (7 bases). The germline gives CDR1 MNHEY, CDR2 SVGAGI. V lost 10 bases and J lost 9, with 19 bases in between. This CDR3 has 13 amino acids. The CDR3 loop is CAILSRGGGEQFF. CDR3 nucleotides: TGTGCCATTCTATCTAGGGGGGGAGGTGAGCAGTTCTTC.

Here the CDR3 reads CASSVGQGGYEQYF. The DNA of the CDR3 is TGTGCCAGCAGTGTGGGGCAGGGTGGCTACGAGCAGTACTTC. The V call is TRBV2, the J call TRBJ2-7, with D perhaps matching TRBD1 (5 bases). This CDR3 is 14 amino acids long. The V end was cut by 4 bases, the J end by 3 bases, with 13 bases between. CDR1 SNHLY and CDR2 FYNNEI come from the germline V gene.

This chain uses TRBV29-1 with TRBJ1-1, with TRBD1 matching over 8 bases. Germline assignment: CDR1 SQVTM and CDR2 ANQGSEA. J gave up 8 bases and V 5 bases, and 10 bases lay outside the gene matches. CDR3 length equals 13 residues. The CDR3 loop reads CSVSGQGRSEAFF. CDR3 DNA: TGCAGCGTTAGCGGACAGGGCCGAAGCGAAGCTTTCTTT.

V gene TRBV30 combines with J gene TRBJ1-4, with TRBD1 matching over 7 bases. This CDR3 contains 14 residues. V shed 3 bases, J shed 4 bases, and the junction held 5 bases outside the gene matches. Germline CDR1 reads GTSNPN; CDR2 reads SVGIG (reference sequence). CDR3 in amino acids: CAWSLTGINEKLFF. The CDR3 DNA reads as TGTGCCTGGAGCCTGACAGGGATTAATGAAAAACTGTTTTTT. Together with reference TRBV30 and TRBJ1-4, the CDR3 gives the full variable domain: SQTIHQWPATLVQPVGSPLSLECTVEGTSNPNLYWYRQAAGRGLQLLFYSVGIGQISSEVPQNLSASRPQDRQFILSSKKLLLSDSGFYLCAWSLTGINEKLFFGSGTQLSVL.

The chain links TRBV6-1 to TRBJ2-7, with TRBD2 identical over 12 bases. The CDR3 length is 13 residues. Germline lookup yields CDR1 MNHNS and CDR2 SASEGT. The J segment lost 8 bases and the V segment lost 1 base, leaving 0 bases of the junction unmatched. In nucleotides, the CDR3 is TGTGCCAGCAGTGAAGGGACTAGCGGGAAGCAGTACTTC. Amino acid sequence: CASSEGTSGKQYF.

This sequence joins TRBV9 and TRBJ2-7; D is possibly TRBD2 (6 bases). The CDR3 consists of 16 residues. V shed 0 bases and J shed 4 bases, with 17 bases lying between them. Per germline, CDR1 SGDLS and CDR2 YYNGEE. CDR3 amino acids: CASSVVAAARVYEQYF. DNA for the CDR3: TGTGCCAGCAGCGTAGTAGCGGCCGCTAGGGTATACGAGCAGTACTTC.

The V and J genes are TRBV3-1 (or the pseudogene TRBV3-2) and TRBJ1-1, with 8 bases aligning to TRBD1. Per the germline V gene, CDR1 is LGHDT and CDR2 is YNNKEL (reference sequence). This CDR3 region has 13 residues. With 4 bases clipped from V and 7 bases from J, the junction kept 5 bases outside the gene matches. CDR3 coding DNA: TGTGCCAGCAGCCCAGGACAGGGAGGTGAAGCTTTCTTT. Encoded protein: CASSPGQGGEAFF.

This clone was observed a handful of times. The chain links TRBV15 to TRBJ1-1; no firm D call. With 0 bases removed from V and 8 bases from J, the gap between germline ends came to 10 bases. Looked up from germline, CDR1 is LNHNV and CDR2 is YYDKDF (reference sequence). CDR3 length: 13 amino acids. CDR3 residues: CATSRDPSSEAFF. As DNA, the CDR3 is TGTGCCACCAGCAGAGATCCGAGTTCAGAAGCTTTCTTT.